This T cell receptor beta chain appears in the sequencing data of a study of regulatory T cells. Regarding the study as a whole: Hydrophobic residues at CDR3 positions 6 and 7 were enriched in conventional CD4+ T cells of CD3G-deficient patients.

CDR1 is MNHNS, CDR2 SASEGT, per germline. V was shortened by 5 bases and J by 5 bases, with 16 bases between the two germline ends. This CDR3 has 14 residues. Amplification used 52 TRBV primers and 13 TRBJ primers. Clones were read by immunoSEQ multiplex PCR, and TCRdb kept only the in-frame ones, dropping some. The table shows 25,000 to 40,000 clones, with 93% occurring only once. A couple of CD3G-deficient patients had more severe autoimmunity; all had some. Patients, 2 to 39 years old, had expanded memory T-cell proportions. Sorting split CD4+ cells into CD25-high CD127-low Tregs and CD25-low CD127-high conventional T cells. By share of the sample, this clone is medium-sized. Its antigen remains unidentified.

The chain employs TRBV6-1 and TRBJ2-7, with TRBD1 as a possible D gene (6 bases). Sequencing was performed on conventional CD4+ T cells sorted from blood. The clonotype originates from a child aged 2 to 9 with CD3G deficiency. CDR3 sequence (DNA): TGTGCCAGCAGTCCCGGGACAATCATCAACGAGCAGTACTTC. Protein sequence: CASSPGTIINEQYF.